This T cell receptor (beta chain) emerged from a study of blood T cell repertoires in COVID-19. The wider study: Some COVID-19 samples were acute and others convalescent; all came from the United States, Italy and Spain. T cells, B-cell-depleted T cells, or PBMCs supplied cDNA or gDNA.

The protocol was immunoSEQ multiplex PCR, while the TCRdb copy is restricted to in-frame clones and leaves out a portion. This sample yields about 280,000 clones, of which about 83% are seen a single time; approximately 9% belongs to the top ten. This clone showed up just a few times. Source material: peripheral blood. The TCR sequence derives from a woman aged 45-65 years who had recovered from COVID-19.

The DNA for the CDR3 is TGTGCCAGCACCCCCGGGTACTACGAGCAGTACTTC. This encodes CASTPGYYEQYF. The V gene is TRBV6-2 or TRBV6-3, the J gene TRBJ2-7; D is unresolved. This CDR3 contains 12 residues. Per germline, CDR1 MNHEY and CDR2 SVGEGT. Trimming removed 7 bases from V and 3 bases from J, with 10 bases in between.